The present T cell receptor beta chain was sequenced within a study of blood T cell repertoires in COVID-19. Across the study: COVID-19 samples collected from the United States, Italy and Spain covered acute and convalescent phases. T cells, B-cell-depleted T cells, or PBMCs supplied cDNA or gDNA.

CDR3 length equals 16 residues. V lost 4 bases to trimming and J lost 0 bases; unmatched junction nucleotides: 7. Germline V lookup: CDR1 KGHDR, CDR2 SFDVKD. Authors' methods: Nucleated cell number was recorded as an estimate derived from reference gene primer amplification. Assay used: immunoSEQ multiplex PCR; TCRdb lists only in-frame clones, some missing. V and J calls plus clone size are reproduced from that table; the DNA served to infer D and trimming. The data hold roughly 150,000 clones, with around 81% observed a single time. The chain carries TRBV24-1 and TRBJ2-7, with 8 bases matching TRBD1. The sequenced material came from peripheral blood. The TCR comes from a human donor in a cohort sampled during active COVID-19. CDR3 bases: TGTGCCACCAGTGAACGCCGGGACAGGAGCTCCTACGAGCAGTACTTC. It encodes CATSERRDRSSYEQYF.